This entry lists 9 T cell receptor beta chains sequenced from one sample in a study of blood T cell repertoires in COVID-19. Using immunoSEQ multiplex PCR, the repertoire was profiled, and TCRdb retains in-frame clones only, with some absent. Of 250,000 to 350,000 clones listed, roughly 87% were seen once; the top ten hold less than 2.5%. The sample comprised peripheral blood. These receptors originate from a young man with active or convalescent COVID-19.

With respect to this clone: Additional DNA sequences in this sample encode the identical CDR3. The genes are TRBV6-1 and TRBJ2-7; TRBD2 matches 11 bases. After removal of 1 base from V and 4 bases from J, the junction contained 3 bases not matched to a gene. The CDR3 spans 15 residues. Germline assignment: CDR1 MNHNS and CDR2 SASEGT. CDR3 region: CASSEGTSGSYEQYF. CDR3 DNA: TGTGCCAGCAGTGAAGGTACTAGCGGGAGTTACGAGCAGTACTTC.

The chain carries TRBV4-1 and TRBJ1-3; TRBD1 agrees at 7 bases. Germline CDR1 reads MGHRA; CDR2 reads YSYEKL. This CDR3 contains 15 residues. V shed 4 bases, J shed 2 bases, and the junction held 5 bases outside the gene matches. In DNA, the CDR3 is TGCGCCAGCAGCCTTTACACAGGGGCTGGAAACACCATATATTTT. Its protein product is CASSLYTGAGNTIYF.

V and J are TRBV5-6 and TRBJ1-2; TRBD1 agrees at 8 bases. Germline lookup yields CDR1 SGHDT and CDR2 YYEEEE. J lost 3 bases, V lost 0 bases, and 7 bases had no gene match. The CDR3 covers 16 residues. The CDR3 DNA reads as TGTGCCAGCAGCTTGGAGATGGACAGGGTACACTATGGCTACACCTTC. Translation: CASSLEMDRVHYGYTF.

This clone was recorded only once. The chain uses TRBV7-9 and TRBJ2-1; 12 bases match TRBD2. Germline-derived CDR1 and CDR2 are SEHNR and FQNEAQ (reference sequence). The CDR3 sequence is 15 residues long. V gave up 2 bases and J gave up 8 bases; unmatched junction bases: 4. As DNA, the CDR3 is TGTGCCAGCAGCTTAAGACTAGCGGGAGAGGATGAGCAGTTCTTC. This encodes CASSLRLAGEDEQFF. Full variable domain (remainder filled in from reference TRBV7-9 and TRBJ2-1): DTGVSQNPRHKITKRGQNVTFRCDPISEHNRLYWYRQTLGQGPEFLTYFQNEAQLEKSRLLSDRFSAERPKGSFSTLEIQRTEQGDSAMYLCASSLRLAGEDEQFFGPGTRLTVL.

This chain links TRBV7-2 with TRBJ1-3; tentative D call: TRBD1 (5 bases). The CDR3 has 15 amino acids. The germline V gene encodes CDR1 SGHTA and CDR2 FQGNSA. Deletions cut 6 bases from V and 0 bases from J, with 12 bases between. In nucleotides, the CDR3 is TGTGCCAGCAGTGCGGGACGGCACTCTGGAAACACCATATATTTT. Translating gives CASSAGRHSGNTIYF.

CDR3: CASSVSSGESTGELFF. Written as DNA, the CDR3 is TGTGCCAGCAGCGTATCTAGCGGGGAATCGACCGGGGAGCTGTTTTTT. The rearrangement joins TRBV9 to TRBJ2-2, with 9 bases lining up with TRBD2. The germline gives CDR1 SGDLS, CDR2 YYNGEE. J lost 5 bases, V lost 1 base, and 6 bases had no gene match. This CDR3 has 16 residues.

The CDR3 sequence: CASSIGGGTNTEAFF. CDR3 bases: TGTGCCAGTAGTATAGGAGGGGGAACGAACACTGAAGCTTTCTTT. The rearrangement joins TRBV19 to TRBJ1-1, with D perhaps TRBD1 (6 bases). Per germline, CDR1 LNHDA and CDR2 SQIVND (reference sequence). V was trimmed by 1 base and J by 1 base, leaving 10 bases between them. This CDR3 is built from 15 residues.

This clone has only one observation. The chain combines TRBV28 with TRBJ2-3; weak D call: TRBD2 (6 bases). CDR1 is MDHEN and CDR2 is SYDVKM in the germline V gene. The V end lost 1 base, the J end lost 0 bases, and 11 bases lay between the germline ends. CDR3 size: 16 residues. In DNA, the CDR3 is TGTGCCAGCAGTTTATTCCCCAGCGGGAGCACAGATACGCAGTATTTT. This translates into CASSLFPSGSTDTQYF.

This clone has only one observation. The CDR3, as DNA: TGTGCCAGCAGTTTACGACAGCTGAGGACCGGGGAGCTGTTTTTT. It codes for CASSLRQLRTGELFF. The rearrangement uses TRBV27 and TRBJ2-2; weak D call: TRBD1 (5 bases). Germline loops: CDR1 MNHEY, CDR2 SMNVEV (reference sequence). The CDR3 runs to 15 residues. V was cut by 2 bases and J by 5 bases, with 12 bases left in between.